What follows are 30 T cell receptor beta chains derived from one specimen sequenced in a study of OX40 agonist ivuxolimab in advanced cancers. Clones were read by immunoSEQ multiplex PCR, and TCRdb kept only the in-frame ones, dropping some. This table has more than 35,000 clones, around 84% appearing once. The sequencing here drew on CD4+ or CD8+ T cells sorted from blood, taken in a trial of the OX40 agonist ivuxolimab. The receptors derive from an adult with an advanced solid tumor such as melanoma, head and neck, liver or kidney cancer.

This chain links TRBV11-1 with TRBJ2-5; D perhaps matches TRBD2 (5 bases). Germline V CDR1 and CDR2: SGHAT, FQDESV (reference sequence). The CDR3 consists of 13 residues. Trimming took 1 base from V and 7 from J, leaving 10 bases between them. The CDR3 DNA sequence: TGTGCCAGCAGCTTAGGCGGGCCGGCGACCCAGTACTTC. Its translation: CASSLGGPATQYF.

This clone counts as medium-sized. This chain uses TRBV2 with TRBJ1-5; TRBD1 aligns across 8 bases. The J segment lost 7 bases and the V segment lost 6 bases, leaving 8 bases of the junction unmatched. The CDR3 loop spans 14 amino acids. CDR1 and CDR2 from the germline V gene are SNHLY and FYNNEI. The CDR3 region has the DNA TGTGCCAGCAGCTCAGGGGGCGCAGGGCAGCCCCAGCATTTT. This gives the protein CASSSGGAGQPQHF.

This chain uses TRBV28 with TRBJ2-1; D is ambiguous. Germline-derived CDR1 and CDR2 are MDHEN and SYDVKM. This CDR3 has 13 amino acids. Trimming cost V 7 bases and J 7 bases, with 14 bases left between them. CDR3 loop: CASIRSMRNEQFF. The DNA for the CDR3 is TGTGCCAGCATTCGAAGTATGAGGAATGAGCAGTTCTTC. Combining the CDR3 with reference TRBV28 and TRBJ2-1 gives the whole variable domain DVKVTQSSRYLVKRTGEKVFLECVQDMDHENMFWYRQDPGLGLRLIYFSYDVKMKEKGDIPEGYSVSREKKERFSLILESASTNQTSMYLCASIRSMRNEQFFGPGTRLTVL.

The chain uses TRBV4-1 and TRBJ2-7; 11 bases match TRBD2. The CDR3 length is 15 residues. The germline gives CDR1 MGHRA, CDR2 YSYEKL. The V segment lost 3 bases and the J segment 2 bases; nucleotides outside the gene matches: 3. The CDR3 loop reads CASSHVSGRAYEQYF. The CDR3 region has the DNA TGCGCCAGCAGCCATGTTAGCGGGAGGGCCTACGAGCAGTACTTC.

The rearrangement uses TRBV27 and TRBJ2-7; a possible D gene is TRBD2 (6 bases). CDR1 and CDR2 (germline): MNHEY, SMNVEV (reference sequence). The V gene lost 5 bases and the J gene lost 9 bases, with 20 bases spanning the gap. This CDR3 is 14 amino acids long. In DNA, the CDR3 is TGTGCCAGCAGTGTCTCCGGGACTGCCGCACGGCAGTACTTC. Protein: CASSVSGTAARQYF.

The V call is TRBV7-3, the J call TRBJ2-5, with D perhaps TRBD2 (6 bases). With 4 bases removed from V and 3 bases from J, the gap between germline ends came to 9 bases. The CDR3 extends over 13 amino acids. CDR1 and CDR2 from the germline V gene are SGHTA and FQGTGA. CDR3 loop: CASSSRLEETQYF. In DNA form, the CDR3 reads TGTGCCAGCAGCTCTCGACTAGAAGAGACCCAGTACTTC.

CDR3 protein: CASSPPMAGNTGELFF. The CDR3 bases are TGTGCCAGCTCACCACCGATGGCAGGGAACACCGGGGAGCTGTTTTTT. The rearrangement links TRBV18 to TRBJ2-2; D uncertain. Germline assignment: CDR1 KGHSH and CDR2 LQKENI. V was shortened by 0 bases and J by 1 base, with 9 bases between the two germline ends. The CDR3 consists of 16 residues.

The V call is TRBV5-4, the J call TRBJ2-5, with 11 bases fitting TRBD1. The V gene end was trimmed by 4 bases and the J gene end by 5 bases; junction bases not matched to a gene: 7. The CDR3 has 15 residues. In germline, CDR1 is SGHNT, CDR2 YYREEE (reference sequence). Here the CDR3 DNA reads TGTGCCAGCAGCGGGGGGGACAGGGGGGCGGAGACCCAGTACTTC. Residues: CASSGGDRGAETQYF.

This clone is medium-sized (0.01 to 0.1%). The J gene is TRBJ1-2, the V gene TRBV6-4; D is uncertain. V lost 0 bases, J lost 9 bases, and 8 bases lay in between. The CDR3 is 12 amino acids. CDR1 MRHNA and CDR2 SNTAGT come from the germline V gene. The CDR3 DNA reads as TGTGCCAGCAGTGACTCAGGGTCGAGCTACACCTTC. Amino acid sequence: CASSDSGSSYTF.

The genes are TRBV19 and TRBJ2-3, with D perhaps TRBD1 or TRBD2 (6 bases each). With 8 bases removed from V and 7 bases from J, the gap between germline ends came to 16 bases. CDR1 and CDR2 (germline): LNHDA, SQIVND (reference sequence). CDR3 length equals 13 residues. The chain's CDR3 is CASGGGPRNTQYF. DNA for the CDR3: TGTGCCAGTGGAGGGGGGCCGCGGAATACGCAGTATTTT.

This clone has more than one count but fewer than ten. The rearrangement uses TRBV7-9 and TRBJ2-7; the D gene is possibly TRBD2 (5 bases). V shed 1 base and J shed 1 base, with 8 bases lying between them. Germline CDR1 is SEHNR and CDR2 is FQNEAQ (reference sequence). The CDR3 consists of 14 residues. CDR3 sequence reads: CASSLGGNSYEQYF. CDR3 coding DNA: TGTGCCAGCAGCTTAGGAGGGAATTCCTACGAGCAGTACTTC.

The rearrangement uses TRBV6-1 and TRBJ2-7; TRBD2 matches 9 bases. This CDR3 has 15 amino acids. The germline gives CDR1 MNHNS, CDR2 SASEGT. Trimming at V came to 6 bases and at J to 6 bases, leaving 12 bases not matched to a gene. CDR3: CASRRGLAGVREQYF. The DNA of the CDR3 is TGTGCCAGCAGGCGGGGACTAGCAGGGGTCCGCGAGCAGTACTTC.

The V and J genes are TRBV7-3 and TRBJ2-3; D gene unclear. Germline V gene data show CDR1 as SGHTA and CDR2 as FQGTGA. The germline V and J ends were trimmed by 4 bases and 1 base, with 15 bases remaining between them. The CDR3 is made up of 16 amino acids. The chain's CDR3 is CASSSSVRAGTDTQYF. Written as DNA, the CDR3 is TGTGCCAGCAGCTCCTCCGTCCGGGCCGGCACAGATACGCAGTATTTT.

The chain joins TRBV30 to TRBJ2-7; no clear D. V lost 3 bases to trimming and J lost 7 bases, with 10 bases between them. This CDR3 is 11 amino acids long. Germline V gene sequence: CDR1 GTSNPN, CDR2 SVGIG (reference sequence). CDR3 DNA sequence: TGTGCCTGGAGCCAAACCAAGGAGCAGTACTTC. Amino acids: CAWSQTKEQYF.

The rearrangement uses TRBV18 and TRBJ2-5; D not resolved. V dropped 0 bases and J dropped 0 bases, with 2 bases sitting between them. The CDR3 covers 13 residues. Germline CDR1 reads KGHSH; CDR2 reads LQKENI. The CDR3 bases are TGTGCCAGCTCACCACCGAACCAAGAGACCCAGTACTTC. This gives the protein CASSPPNQETQYF.

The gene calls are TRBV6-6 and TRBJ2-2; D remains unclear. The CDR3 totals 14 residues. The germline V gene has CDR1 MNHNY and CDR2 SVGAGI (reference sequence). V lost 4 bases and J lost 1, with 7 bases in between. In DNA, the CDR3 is TGTGCCAGCAGTTCAAGATGGAACACCGGGGAGCTGTTTTTT. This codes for CASSSRWNTGELFF.

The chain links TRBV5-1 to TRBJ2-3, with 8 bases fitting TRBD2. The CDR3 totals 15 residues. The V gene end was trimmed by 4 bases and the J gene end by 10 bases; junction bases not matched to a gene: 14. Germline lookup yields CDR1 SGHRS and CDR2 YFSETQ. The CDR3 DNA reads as TGCGCCAGCAGCCAACTCGCGGGGGGCCGGGGGGCGCAGTATTTT. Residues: CASSQLAGGRGAQYF.

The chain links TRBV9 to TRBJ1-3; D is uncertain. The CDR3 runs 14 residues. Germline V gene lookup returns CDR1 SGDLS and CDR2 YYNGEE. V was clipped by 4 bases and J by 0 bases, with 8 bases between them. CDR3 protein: CASSRATSGNTIYF. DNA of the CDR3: TGTGCCAGCAGCCGTGCTACCTCTGGAAACACCATATATTTT.

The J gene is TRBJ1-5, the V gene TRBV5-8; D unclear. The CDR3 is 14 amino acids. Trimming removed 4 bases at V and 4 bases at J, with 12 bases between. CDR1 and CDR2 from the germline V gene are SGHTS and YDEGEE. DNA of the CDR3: TGTGCCAGCAGCCCCCCTATGGGGAATCAGCCCCAGCATTTT. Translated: CASSPPMGNQPQHF.

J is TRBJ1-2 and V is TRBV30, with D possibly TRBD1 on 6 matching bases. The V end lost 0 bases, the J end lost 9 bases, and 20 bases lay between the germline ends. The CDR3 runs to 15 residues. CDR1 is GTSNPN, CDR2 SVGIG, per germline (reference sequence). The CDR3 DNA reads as TGTGCCTGGAGTGTACGGGGGGCCAGAACGCGTCGCTACACCTTC. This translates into CAWSVRGARTRRYTF.

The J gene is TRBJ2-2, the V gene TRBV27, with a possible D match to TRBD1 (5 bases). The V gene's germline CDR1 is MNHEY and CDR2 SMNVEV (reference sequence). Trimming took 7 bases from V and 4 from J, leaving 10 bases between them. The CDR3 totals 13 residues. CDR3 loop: CASKGHITGELFF. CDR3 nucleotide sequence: TGTGCCAGCAAAGGACACATCACCGGGGAGCTGTTTTTT.

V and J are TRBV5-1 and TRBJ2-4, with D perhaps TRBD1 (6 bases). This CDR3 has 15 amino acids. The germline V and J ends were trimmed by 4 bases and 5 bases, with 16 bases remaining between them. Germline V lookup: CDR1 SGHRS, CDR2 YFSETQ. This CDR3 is CASSPTGQIQNIQYF. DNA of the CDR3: TGCGCCAGCAGCCCCACCGGACAGATCCAAAACATTCAGTACTTC.

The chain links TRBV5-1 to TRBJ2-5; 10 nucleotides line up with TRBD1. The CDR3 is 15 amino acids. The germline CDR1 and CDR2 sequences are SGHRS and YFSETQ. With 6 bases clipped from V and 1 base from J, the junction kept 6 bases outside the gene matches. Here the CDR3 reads CASTRDRGFQETQYF. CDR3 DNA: TGCGCCAGCACCCGGGACAGGGGATTCCAAGAGACCCAGTACTTC.

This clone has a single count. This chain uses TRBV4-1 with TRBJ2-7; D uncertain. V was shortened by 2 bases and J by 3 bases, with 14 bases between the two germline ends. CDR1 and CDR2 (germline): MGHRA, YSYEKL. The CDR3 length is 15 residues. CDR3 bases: TGCGCCAGCAGCCAATTAGGGAATTCGTTCTACGAGCAGTACTTC. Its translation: CASSQLGNSFYEQYF.

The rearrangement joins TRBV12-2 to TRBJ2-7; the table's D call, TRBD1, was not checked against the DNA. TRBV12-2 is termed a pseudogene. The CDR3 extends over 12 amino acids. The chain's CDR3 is CASRPDTYEQYF. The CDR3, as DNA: TGTGCAAGTCGCCCCGACACCTACGAGCAGTACTTC.

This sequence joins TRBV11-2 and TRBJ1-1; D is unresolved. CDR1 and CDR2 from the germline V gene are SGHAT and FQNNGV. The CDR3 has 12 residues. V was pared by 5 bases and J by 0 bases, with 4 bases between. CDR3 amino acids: CASSPVNTEAFF. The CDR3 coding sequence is TGTGCCAGCAGCCCAGTGAACACTGAAGCTTTCTTT.

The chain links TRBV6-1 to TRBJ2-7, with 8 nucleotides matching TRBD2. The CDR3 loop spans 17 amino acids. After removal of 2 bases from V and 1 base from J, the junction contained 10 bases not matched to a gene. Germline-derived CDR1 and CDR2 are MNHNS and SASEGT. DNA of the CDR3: TGTGCCAGCAGTGAAACCCTTTTGTCGGGAGGGTCCTACGAGCAGTACTTC. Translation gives CASSETLLSGGSYEQYF.

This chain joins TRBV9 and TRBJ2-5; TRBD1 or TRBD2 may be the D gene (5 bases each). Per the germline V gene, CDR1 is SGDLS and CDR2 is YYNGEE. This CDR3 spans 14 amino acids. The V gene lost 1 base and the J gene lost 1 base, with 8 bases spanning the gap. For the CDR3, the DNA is TGTGCCAGCAGCGTAATGGGGGTCCAAGAGACCCAGTACTTC. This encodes CASSVMGVQETQYF.

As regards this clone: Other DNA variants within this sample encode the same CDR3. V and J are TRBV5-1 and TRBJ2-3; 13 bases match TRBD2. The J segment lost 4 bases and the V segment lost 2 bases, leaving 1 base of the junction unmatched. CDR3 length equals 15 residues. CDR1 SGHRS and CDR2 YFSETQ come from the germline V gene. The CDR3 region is CASSLGLAGADTQYF. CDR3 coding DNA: TGCGCCAGCAGCTTAGGACTAGCGGGGGCAGATACGCAGTATTTT. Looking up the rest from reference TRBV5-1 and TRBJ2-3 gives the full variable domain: KAGVTQTPRYLIKTRGQQVTLSCSPISGHRSVSWYQQTPGQGLQFLFEYFSETQRNKGNFPGRFSGRQFSNSRSEMNVSTLELGDSALYLCASSLGLAGADTQYFGPGTRLTVL.

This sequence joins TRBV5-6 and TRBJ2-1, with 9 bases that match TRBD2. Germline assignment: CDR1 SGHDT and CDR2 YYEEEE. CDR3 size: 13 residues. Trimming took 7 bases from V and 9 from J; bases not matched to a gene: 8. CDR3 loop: CASAGGLGIEQFF. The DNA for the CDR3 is TGTGCCAGCGCGGGAGGGCTGGGGATTGAGCAGTTCTTC.